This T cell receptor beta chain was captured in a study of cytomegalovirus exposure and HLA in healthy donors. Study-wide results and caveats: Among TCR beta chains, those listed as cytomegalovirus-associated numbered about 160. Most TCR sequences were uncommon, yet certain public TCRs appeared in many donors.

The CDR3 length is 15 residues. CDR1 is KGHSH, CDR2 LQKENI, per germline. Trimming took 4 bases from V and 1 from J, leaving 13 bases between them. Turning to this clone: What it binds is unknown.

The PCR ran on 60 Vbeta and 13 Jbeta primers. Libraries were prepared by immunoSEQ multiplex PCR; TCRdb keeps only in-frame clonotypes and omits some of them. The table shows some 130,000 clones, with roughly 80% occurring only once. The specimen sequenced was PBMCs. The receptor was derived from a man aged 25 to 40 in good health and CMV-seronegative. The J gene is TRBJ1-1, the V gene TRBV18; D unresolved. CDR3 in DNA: TGTGCCAGCTCACATAAGTTTGCAGGGAACACTGAAGCTTTCTTT. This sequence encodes CASSHKFAGNTEAFF.